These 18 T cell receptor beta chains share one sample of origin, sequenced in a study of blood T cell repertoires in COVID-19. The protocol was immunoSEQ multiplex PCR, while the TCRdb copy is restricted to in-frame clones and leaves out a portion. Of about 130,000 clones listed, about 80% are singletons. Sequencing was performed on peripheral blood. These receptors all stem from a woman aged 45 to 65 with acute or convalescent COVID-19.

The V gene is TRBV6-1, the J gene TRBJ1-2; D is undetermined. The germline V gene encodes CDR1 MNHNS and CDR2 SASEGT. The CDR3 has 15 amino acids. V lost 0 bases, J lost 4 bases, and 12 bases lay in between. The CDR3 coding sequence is TGTGCCAGCAGTGAAGCGCGTTCAGGCACCTATGGCTACACCTTC. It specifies CASSEARSGTYGYTF.

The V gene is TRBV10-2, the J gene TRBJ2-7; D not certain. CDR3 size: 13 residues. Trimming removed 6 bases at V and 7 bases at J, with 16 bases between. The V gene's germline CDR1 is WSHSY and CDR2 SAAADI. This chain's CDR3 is CASSNLLTLEQYF. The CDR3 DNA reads TGCGCCAGCAGCAACTTGTTAACCCTGGAGCAGTACTTC.

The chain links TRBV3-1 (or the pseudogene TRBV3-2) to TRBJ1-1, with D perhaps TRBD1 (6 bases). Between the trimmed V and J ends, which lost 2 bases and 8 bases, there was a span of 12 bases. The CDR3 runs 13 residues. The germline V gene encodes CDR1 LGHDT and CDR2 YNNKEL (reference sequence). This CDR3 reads CASSQTGTGEAFF. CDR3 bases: TGTGCCAGCAGCCAAACAGGGACCGGAGAAGCTTTCTTT.

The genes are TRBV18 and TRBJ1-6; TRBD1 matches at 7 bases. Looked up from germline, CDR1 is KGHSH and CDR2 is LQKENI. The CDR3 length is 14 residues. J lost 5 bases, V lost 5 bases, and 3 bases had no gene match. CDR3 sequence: CASSAGQNNSPLHF. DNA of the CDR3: TGTGCCAGCTCAGCGGGACAGAATAATTCACCCCTCCACTTT. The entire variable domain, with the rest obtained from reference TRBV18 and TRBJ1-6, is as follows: NAGVMQNPRHLVRRRGQEARLRCSPMKGHSHVYWYRQLPEEGLKFMVYLQKENIIDESGMPKERFSAEFPKEGPSILRIQQVVRGDSAAYFCASSAGQNNSPLHFGNGTRLTVT.

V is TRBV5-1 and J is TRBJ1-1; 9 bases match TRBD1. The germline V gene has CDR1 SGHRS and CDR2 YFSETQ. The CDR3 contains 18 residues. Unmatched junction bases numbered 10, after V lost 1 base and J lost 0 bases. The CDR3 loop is CASSLTGTGMLLNTEAFF. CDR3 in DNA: TGCGCCAGCAGCTTGACCGGGACAGGGATGTTGCTGAACACTGAAGCTTTCTTT.

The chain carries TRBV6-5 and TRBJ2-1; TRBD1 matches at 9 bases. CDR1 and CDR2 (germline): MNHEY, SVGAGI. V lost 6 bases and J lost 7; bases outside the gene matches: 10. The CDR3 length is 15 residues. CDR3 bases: TGTGCCAGCAGCAACAGGGGGACAGGGATAAATGAGCAGTTCTTC. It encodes CASSNRGTGINEQFF.

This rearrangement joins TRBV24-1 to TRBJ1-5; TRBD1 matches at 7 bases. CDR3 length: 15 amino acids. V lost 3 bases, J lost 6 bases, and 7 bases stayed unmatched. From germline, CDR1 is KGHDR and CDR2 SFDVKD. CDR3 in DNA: TGTGCCACCAGTGATCGCAGGGGGTTCGGTCAGCCCCAGCATTTT. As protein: CATSDRRGFGQPQHF.

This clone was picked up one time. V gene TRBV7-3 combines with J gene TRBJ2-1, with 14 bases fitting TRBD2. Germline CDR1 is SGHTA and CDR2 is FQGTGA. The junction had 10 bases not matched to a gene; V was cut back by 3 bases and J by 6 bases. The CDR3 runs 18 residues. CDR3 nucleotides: TGTGCCAGCAGCTTCGGGACTAGCGGGAGAGGGGTCCTCAATGAGCAGTTCTTC. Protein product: CASSFGTSGRGVLNEQFF.

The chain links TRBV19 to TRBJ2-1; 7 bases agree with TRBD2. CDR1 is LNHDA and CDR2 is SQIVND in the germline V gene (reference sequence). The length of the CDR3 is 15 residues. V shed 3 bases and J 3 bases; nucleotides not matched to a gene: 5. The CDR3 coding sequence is TGTGCCAGTAGTATGGGGGGGTCAGGCTACAATGAGCAGTTCTTC. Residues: CASSMGGSGYNEQFF.

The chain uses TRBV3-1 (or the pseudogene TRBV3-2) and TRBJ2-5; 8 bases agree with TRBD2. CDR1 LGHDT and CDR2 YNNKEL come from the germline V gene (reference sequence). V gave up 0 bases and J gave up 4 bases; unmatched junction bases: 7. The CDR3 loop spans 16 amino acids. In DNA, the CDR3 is TGTGCCAGCAGCCAAGAACGGGGGGGGGCCTCAGAGACCCAGTACTTC. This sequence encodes CASSQERGGASETQYF.

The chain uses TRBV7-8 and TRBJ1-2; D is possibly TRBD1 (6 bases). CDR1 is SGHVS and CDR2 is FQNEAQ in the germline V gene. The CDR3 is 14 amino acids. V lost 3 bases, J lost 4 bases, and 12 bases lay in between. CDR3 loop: CASSFADSVYGYTF. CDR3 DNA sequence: TGTGCCAGCAGCTTCGCGGACAGCGTCTATGGCTACACCTTC.

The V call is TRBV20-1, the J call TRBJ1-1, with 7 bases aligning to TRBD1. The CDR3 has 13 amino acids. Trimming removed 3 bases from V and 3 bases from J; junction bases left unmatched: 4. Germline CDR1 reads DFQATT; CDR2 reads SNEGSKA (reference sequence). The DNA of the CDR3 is TGCAGTGCTAGTCCGGGACAGCACACTGAAGCTTTCTTT. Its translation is CSASPGQHTEAFF.

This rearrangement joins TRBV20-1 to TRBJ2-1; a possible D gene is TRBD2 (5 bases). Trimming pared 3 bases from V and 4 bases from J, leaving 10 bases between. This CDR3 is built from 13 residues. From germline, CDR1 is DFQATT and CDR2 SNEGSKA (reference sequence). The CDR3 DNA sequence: TGCAGTGCTAGTGGGTGGGAGTACAATGAGCAGTTCTTC. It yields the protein CSASGWEYNEQFF.

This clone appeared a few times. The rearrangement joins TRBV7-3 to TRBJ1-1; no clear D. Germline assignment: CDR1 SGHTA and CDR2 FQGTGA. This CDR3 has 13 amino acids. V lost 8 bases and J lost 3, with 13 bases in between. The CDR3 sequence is CASGLRTDTEAFF. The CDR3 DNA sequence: TGTGCCAGCGGGTTAAGAACGGACACTGAAGCTTTCTTT.

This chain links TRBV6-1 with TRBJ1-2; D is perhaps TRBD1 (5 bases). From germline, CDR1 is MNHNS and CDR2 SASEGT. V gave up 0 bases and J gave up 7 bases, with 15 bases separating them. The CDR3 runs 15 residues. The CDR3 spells CASSEARQGILGYTF. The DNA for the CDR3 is TGTGCCAGCAGTGAAGCGAGGCAGGGTATTCTTGGCTACACCTTC.

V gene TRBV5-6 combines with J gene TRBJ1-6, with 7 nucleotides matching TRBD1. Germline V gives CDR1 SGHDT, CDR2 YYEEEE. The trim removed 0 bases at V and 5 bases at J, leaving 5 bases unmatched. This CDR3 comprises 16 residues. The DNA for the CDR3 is TGTGCCAGCAGCTTGGTGGGGACAGAGGATAATTCACCCCTCCACTTT. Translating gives CASSLVGTEDNSPLHF.

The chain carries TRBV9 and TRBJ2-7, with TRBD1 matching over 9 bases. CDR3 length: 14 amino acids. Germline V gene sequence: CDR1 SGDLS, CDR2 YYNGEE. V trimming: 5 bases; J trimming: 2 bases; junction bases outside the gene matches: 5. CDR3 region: CASSLQGATYEQYF. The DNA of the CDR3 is TGTGCCAGCAGTCTACAGGGGGCCACCTACGAGCAGTACTTC. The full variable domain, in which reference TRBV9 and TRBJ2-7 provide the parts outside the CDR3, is DSGVTQTPKHLITATGQRVTLRCSPRSGDLSVYWYQQSLDQGLQFLIQYYNGEERAKGNILERFSAQQFPDLHSELNLSSLELGDSALYFCASSLQGATYEQYFGPGTRLTVT.

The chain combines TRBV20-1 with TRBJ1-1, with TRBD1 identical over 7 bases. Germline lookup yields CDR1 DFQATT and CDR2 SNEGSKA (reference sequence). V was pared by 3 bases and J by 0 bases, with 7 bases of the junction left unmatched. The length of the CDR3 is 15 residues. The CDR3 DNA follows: TGCAGTGCTAGTGTACCGGGACAGATGAACACTGAAGCTTTCTTT. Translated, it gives CSASVPGQMNTEAFF.